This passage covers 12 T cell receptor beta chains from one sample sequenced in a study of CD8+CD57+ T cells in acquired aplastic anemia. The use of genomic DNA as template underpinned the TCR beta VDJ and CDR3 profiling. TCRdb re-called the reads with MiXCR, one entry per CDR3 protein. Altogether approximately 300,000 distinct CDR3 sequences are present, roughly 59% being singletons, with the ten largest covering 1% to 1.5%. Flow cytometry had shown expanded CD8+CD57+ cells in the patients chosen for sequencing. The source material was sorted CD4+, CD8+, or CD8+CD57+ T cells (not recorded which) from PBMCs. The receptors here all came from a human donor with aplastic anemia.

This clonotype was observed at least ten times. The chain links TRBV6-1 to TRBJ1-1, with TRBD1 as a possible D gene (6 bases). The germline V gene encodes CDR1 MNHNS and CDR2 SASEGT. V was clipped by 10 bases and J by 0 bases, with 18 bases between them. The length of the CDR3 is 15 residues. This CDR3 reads CATLRQVLMNTEAFF. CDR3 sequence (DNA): TGTGCCACCCTTCGACAGGTACTTATGAACACTGAAGCTTTCTTT.

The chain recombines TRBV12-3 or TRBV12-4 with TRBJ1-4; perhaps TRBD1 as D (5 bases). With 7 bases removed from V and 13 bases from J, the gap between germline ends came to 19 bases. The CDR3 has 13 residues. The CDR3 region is CASNPGPESGLFF. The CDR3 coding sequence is TGTGCCAGCAATCCGGGACCAGAGAGCGGACTGTTTTTT.

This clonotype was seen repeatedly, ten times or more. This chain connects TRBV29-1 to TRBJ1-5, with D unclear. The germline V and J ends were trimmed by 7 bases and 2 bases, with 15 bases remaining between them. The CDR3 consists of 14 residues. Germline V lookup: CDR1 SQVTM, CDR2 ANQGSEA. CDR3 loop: CSAKIPGGNQPQHF. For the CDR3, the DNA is TGCAGCGCAAAGATTCCCGGGGGCAATCAGCCCCAGCATTTT.

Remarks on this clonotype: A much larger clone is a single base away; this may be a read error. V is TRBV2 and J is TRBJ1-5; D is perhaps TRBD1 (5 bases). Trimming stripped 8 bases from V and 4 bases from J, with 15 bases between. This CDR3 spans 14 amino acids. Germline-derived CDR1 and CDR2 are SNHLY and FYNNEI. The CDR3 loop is CASSQDRENQPQHF. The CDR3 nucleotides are TGTGCCAGCTCACAGGACCGCGAAAATCAGCCCCAGCATTTT.

DNA of the CDR3: TGCGCCAGCAGAGGACTAGCGGGAGGGTTGGGCACCGGGGAGCTGTTTTTT. Protein sequence: CASRGLAGGLGTGELFF. The chain joins TRBV10-1 to TRBJ2-2, with 15 bases lining up with TRBD2. With V trimmed by 6 bases and J by 4 bases, 6 bases remained unmatched. The germline V gene encodes CDR1 WNHNN and CDR2 SYGVQD (reference sequence). This CDR3 has 17 amino acids.

CDR3 sequence reads: CASSQAQGDQPQHF. The CDR3 DNA follows: TGCGCCAGCAGCCAAGCCCAGGGGGATCAGCCCCAGCATTTT. The rearrangement joins TRBV4-1 to TRBJ1-5, with 7 bases lining up with TRBD1. Germline CDR1 reads MGHRA; CDR2 reads YSYEKL. The CDR3 sequence is 14 residues long. The trim removed 1 base at V and 5 bases at J, leaving 2 bases unmatched.

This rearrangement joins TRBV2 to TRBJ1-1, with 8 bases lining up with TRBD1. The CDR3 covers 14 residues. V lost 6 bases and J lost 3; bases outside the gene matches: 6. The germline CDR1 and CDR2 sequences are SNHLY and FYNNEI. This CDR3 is CASRGTGGYTEAFF. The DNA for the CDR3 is TGTGCCAGCAGGGGTACAGGGGGTTACACTGAAGCTTTCTTT.

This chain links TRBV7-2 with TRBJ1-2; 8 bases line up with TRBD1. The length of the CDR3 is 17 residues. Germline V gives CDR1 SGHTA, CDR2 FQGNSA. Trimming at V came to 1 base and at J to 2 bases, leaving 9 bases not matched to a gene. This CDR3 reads CASSLGAGGWVNYGYTF. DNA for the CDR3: TGTGCCAGCAGCTTAGGAGCAGGGGGCTGGGTGAACTATGGCTACACCTTC. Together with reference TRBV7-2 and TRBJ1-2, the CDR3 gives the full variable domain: GAGVSQSPSNKVTEKGKDVELRCDPISGHTALYWYRQSLGQGLEFLIYFQGNSAPDKSGLPSDRFSAERTGGSVSTLTIQRTQQEDSAVYLCASSLGAGGWVNYGYTFGSGTRLTVV.

The CDR3 region has the DNA TGCAGTGCTTCCCAGGGGGGTAGCAATCAGCCCCAGCATTTT. This codes for CSASQGGSNQPQHF. The V call is TRBV20-1, the J call TRBJ1-5; 7 bases match TRBD1. This CDR3 spans 14 amino acids. Germline assignment: CDR1 DFQATT and CDR2 SNEGSKA (reference sequence). With 5 bases clipped from V and 0 bases from J, the junction kept 4 bases outside the gene matches.

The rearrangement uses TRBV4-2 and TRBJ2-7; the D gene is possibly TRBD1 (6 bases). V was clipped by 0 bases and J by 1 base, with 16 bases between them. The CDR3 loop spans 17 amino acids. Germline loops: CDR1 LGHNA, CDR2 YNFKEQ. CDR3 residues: CASSQDPNRDISYEQYF. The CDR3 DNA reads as TGTGCCAGCAGCCAAGACCCAAACAGGGATATTTCCTACGAGCAGTACTTC.

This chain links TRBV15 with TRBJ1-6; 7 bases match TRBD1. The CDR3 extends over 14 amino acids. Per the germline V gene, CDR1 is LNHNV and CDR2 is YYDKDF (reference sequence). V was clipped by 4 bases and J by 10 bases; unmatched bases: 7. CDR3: CATSNRGSGSPLHF. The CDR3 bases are TGTGCCACCAGCAACAGGGGATCCGGGTCACCCCTCCACTTT.

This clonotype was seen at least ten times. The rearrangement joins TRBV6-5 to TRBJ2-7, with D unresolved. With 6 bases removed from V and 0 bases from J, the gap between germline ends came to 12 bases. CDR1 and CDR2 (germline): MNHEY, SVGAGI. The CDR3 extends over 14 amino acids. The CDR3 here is CASSPARPSYEQYF. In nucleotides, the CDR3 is TGTGCCAGCAGCCCCGCCAGGCCCTCCTACGAGCAGTACTTC.